What follows describes a single T cell receptor (beta chain). In the original analysis: From reference gene primer amplification, estimates of nucleated cell counts were derived. Clones were sequenced by immunoSEQ multiplex PCR, and TCRdb holds only the in-frame ones, with some missing. From that table come the V and J calls and clone size; the DNA was used to work out D and trimming. The sample includes 120,000 to 150,000 clones, around nine tenths of them seen just once. This record comes from a study of blood T cell repertoires in COVID-19. Background on the study: Specimens from acute and convalescent COVID-19 originated in the United States, Italy and Spain. T cells, B-cell-depleted T cells, or PBMCs provided the cDNA or gDNA that served as material.

The V gene's germline CDR1 is WNHNN and CDR2 SYGVQD (reference sequence). There are 12 residues in the CDR3. Trimming left V 4 bases short and J 7 bases short, with 7 bases between. The sequencing input was peripheral blood. This TCR came from a man aged 50 to 60 with active or convalescent COVID-19. The chain employs TRBV10-1 and TRBJ2-2; D gene unclear. The CDR3 loop reads CASSARYGELFF. CDR3 sequence (DNA): TGCGCCAGCAGTGCCCGCTACGGGGAGCTGTTTTTT.